This TCR beta chain appears in the sequencing data of a study of regulatory T cells in long-lasting Graves disease (dated by TCRdb to about 2021). Regarding the complete study: In the newly diagnosed Graves' disease group, patients had been taking antithyroid drugs for less than 3 months. Peripheral blood TCR sequencing and RNA sequencing compared persistent Graves' disease patients with newly diagnosed Graves' disease patients. The study took place in China and was registered as a clinical trial. A total of roughly 35 samples underwent TCR sequencing, from 13 patients with persistent Graves' disease and 20 or so patients with newly diagnosed Graves' disease. Points the paper makes about the study in general: Sequencing and analysis were limited to the TCR beta chain. The small sample size was acknowledged by the authors as a limitation that may reduce accuracy. Only peripheral blood was studied, because thyroid tissue, the primary lesion, was inaccessible. Preferential use of TRBV28, TRBJ1-2 and TRBJ2-5 was observed in persistent disease, whereas TRBV20-1 and TRBJ2-1 were favored in newly diagnosed disease. A larger number of public clonotypes was shared among persistent patients (about 2,700) than among newly diagnosed patients (around 870). Persistent Graves' disease patients showed lower TCR Shannon entropy and fewer highly expanded clones than newly diagnosed patients, suggesting clonal expansion.

V was cut back by 2 bases and J by 8 bases, leaving a gap of 18 bases between them. From a lookup of the germline V gene, CDR1 and CDR2 are MNHEY and SVGAGI. Including the terminal cysteine and phenylalanine, the CDR3 comprises 16 residues. Only CDR3 DNA remains: 48 bases, in frame from the first base. This specimen's time point label, per the study, means: newly diagnosed GD, antithyroid drugs for less than 3 months. RNA was extracted from PBMCs in TRIzol for both TCR sequencing and RNA sequencing. Graves' disease was diagnosed according to American Thyroid Association guidelines. The patients came from an endocrinology department in Xi'an, China. Each patient gave approximately 10 milliliters of peripheral blood, collected in an EDTA anticoagulant tube. PBMCs were isolated by Ficoll Paque Plus density gradient separation without further T cell sorting. An Agilent 2100 Bioanalyzer and agarose gel were used to check RNA quality, while a NanoDrop 2000 measured RNA concentration.

This clonotype was seen ten or more times. There is no known antigen for this receptor. The input lacks base qualities; no much larger clone sits a single base away. The library was generated by multiplex PCR. The run used an Illumina HiSeq 4000. iRepertoire HTBI primers and Arm-PCR amplification of CDR3 regions were used to construct TCR beta libraries. Gel purification was performed on PCR products prior to sequencing. On the authors' methods: Across samples, fewer than 70 TRBV and roughly 15 TRBJ segments were identified and used for gene usage analysis of CDR3 amino acid clonotypes. COPE and FqMerger were used to merge filtered high-quality paired reads into contigs. Contigs were aligned with BLAST to IMGT TRBV, TRBD and TRBJ reference genes, and CDR3 was defined per IMGT. Highly expanded clones were defined as clonotypes with a frequency above 0.1%. Repertoire diversity was measured by Shannon entropy, and V-J evenness by the Gini coefficient. A clonotype found in more than one individual was treated as public. The public reads were quality trimmed at Q25 with fastp and then assembled into clones with MiXCR by TCRdb, keeping productive beta chains. Identical CDR3 protein sequences are pooled into one entry, listed with their most common genes and DNA. For this entry, the V and J calls and clone size follow TCRdb and not the study's own pipeline. Within this sample are hundreds of thousands of distinct CDR3 sequences, with approximately 13% of them counted one time only. The leading ten clones occupy roughly a tenth of the sample.

These records were also assigned to another study, of T cells in Graves' hyperthyroidism and ophthalmopathy. The second source states: A patient counted as having stable Graves' hyperthyroidism if no progression to ophthalmopathy occurred over 18 months of follow-up. Hyperthyroidism patients were aged 18 to 65 years and newly diagnosed, with disease duration of less than 2 months. Patients with uncontrolled infections, other autoimmune diseases, pregnancy or lactation were excluded. Diagnoses were established on the basis of clinical symptoms, serum thyroxine and TRAb, thyroid ultrasound, and orbital computed tomography. A first-round RT-PCR of the TCR CDR3 used the HTBI primer set with the Qiagen OneStep RT-PCR kit. Most expanded thyroid clonotypes (frequency above 0.001) were also detected in blood, suggesting blood repertoires may reflect thyroid immune responses. A model built on a 13 V-J signature distinguished ophthalmopathy from stable hyperthyroidism, reaching about 89% sensitivity and under 84% specificity in cross-validation and 80%/75% in testing. In validation, the model predicted progression to ophthalmopathy a median of about 6.8 months before onset, with roughly 71% sensitivity and just under 75% specificity. A discovery cohort of about 96 patients, roughly 45 with Graves' ophthalmopathy and approximately 60 with stable Graves' hyperthyroidism, was used to find distinguishing TCR V-J signatures. Prospective prediction of ophthalmopathy was tested in an independent validation cohort of approximately 18 hyperthyroidism patients and around 16 patients who later progressed to ophthalmopathy. The approximately 98 discovery patients were randomly divided into training and test sets at a 7:3 ratio. Thyroid tissue and blood T-cell repertoires from several Graves' hyperthyroidism patients were also compared in the study. Once sampling was done, hyperthyroidism patients were given methimazole at a starting dose of 30 mg daily, whereas ophthalmopathy patients were given high-dose intravenous methylprednisolone. The libraries were constructed in a second round of multiplex PCR and then size-selected and purified. Sequencing of the libraries was done on an Illumina HiSeq2000 using paired-end 100 bp reads. SOAPnuke was used to process the raw data, removing reads that contained adapters or uncalled bases, had a mean Phred below 15, or lacked an exact match to the constant primer or identifier. High-quality paired reads were merged with COPE v1.2.5, and unique nucleotide sequences were defined as clonotypes. MiTCR v1.1 was used to align the clonotypes against IMGT TRBV, TRBD and TRBJ reference segments. The analysis included only V-J combinations with a frequency above 0.0001, which together covered more than 98% of the repertoires. The TCS score was defined as the ratio of F50 (clonal expansion) to E x V (chaos), calculated using BLOSUM62-based TCRdist between CDR3 peptides within each V-J. Welch's t-statistics and random forest reduced fewer than 550 V-J features to 10 to 15, which were used in a naive Bayes classifier (R e1071). Sample size was not statistically predetermined, and blinding of investigators to group allocation was not performed. TCR Vbeta CDR3 sequencing of around 130 peripheral blood samples (approximately 44 ophthalmopathy, about 75 hyperthyroidism and around 17 progressor patients) is reported in the paper.

Sequences were derived from peripheral blood mononuclear cells (PBMCs), sampled at new diagnosis, from a patient treated with antithyroid drugs. The rearrangement combines TRBV6-5 with TRBJ1-4, with TRBD1 perhaps the D gene, on 6 matching bases. The TCR sequence derives from a man aged 25 to 40 with Graves disease. Donor details come from another sample of the same person, matched by shared clones. The CDR3 region: CASSYTITGRGEKLFF. The nucleotide sequence reads as follows: TGTGCCAGCAGTTACACTATCACAGGGAGAGGAGAAAAACTGTTTTTT.